Listed below are T cell receptor beta chains from one sample, sequenced in a study of prognosis after radiotherapy for stage I lung cancer. Via MiXCR, TCRdb re-called the multiplex PCR reads, giving one row per CDR3 protein. The table records about 14,000 distinct CDR3 sequences, around half of them present only once. The material sequenced was PBMCs, taken before or after stereotactic body radiation therapy (not recorded which). Receptors originate from a donor of 50 years or more with non-small cell lung cancer. The CDR3 runs from the conserved cysteine through the conserved F or W. D genes are given only for firm matches. Clone size is not always given. Where it is, it says once, few, many or a class for expanded clones.

CDR3,DNA,J,V,size,D,length
CASSSTGLRGEQYF,TGTGCCAGCAGTTCCACAGGGCTCCGAGGTGAGCAGTACTTC,TRBJ2-7,TRBV6-2/TRBV6-3,NA,NA,14
CASSLKGDRGFEQFF,TGTGCCAGCAGTTTAAAGGGAGACAGGGGTTTTGAGCAGTTCTTC,TRBJ2-1,TRBV27,many,TRBD1,15
CASSTSRAAGYTF,TGTGCCAGTAGTACGTCTCGGGCGGCAGGCTACACCTTC,TRBJ1-2,TRBV19,many,NA,13
CASSLGATNTGELFF,TGTGCCAGCAGCTTAGGCGCAACGAACACCGGGGAGCTGTTTTTT,TRBJ2-2,TRBV7-6,NA,NA,15
CASSEGGCWWRSYEQYF,TGTGCCAGCAGTGAAGGGGGGTGCTGGTGGCGGTCCTACGAGCAGTACTTC,TRBJ2-7,TRBV2,NA,NA,17
CASSPQGMSNTGELFF,TGCGCCAGCAGCCCTCAGGGGATGTCGAACACCGGGGAGCTGTTTTTT,TRBJ2-2,TRBV4-1,NA,NA,16
CAWSQGNGYTF,TGTGCCTGGAGTCAGGGTAATGGCTACACCTTC,TRBJ1-2,TRBV30,NA,NA,11
CASSLGPAGQNTIYF,TGCGCCAGCAGCCTAGGACCGGCGGGACAAAACACCATATATTTT,TRBJ1-3,TRBV4-1,many,NA,15
CATYRSYEQYF,TGTGCCACCTATCGATCCTACGAGCAGTACTTC,TRBJ2-7,TRBV6-1,medium-sized,NA,11
CASTPLEPGMGAFF,TGTGCCAGTACCCCTCTGGAACCGGGGATGGGAGCTTTCTTT,TRBJ1-1,TRBV19,NA,NA,14
CASSPGLAGFEQYF,TGTGCCAGTAGTCCGGGACTAGCGGGGTTTGAGCAGTACTTC,TRBJ2-7,TRBV6-2/TRBV6-3,NA,TRBD2,14
CASIPTYYNEQFF,TGTGCCAGCATCCCGACCTACTACAATGAGCAGTTCTTC,TRBJ2-1,TRBV28,many,NA,13
CASSGDMGAHNEQFF,TGTGCCAGCAGCGGAGACATGGGCGCGCACAATGAGCAGTTCTTC,TRBJ2-1,TRBV2,NA,NA,15
CASRTSGAQETQYF,TGTGCCAGCAGGACTAGCGGGGCCCAAGAGACCCAGTACTTC,TRBJ2-5,TRBV3-1,many,TRBD2,14
CASSRTGGQDVYTF,TGTGCCAGCAGCCGGACAGGGGGCCAAGATGTCTACACCTTC,TRBJ1-2,TRBV12-3/TRBV12-4,once,TRBD1,14
CASSSSCAVMGDTQYF,TGTGCCAGCTCCTCTTCGTGTGCGGTGATGGGGGATACGCAGTATTTT,TRBJ2-3,TRBV27,NA,NA,16
CSVTDRGIGETQYF,TGCAGTGTCACGGACAGGGGTATAGGGGAGACCCAGTACTTC,TRBJ2-5,TRBV20-1,many,TRBD1,14